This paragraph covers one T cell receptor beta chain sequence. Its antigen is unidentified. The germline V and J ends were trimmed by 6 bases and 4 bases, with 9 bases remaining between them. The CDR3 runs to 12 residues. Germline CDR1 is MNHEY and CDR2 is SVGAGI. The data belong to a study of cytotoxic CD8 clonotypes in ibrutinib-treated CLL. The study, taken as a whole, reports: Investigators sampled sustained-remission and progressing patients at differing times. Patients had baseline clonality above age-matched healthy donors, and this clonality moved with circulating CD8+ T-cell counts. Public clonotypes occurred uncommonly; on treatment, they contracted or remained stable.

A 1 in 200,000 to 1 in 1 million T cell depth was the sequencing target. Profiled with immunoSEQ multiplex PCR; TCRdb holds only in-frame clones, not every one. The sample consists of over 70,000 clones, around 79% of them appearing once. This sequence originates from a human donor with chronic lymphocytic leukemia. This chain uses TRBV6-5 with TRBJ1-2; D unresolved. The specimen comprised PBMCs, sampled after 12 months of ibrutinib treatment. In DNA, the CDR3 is TGTGCCAGCAGCGCGGGAGGCTATGGCTACACCTTC. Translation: CASSAGGYGYTF.